This T cell receptor beta chain was found in a study of shared clonotypes between healthy human individuals. Study observations and caveats: Clonotypes shared by all four donors outscored non-shared clonotypes in generation probability.

V shed 1 base and J shed 8 bases, with 12 bases lying between them. CDR1 is SGHVS and CDR2 is FQNEAQ in the germline V gene. This CDR3 region has 14 residues. About this clone: Its antigen remains unidentified.

Per the original data handling: Junction-only immunoSEQ sequences carried no quality scores, so filtering differed. The data were produced by immunoSEQ multiplex PCR, yet TCRdb's version contains in-frame clones alone and is incomplete. That table gives V, J and clone size, and the DNA gave D and trimming. Among over a million clones, about 80% were seen once, and the ten largest hold approximately 0.52%. Division of CD4+ cells produced a CD45RA+ naive subset and a CD45RA-negative memory subset. The sample was memory CD4+ T cells from PBMCs. Specified subset: CD45RA-negative fraction. The rearrangement uses TRBV7-8 and TRBJ2-1; a weak D match, TRBD1 (5 bases). The TCR comes from a man in his late teens or twenties in good health. Some clones in this sample may be carry-over from other donors' samples. CDR3 in DNA: TGTGCCAGCAGCTTAGGGGCAGGGAAGGATGAGCAGTTCTTC. Protein product: CASSLGAGKDEQFF.